This entry lists 20 T cell receptor beta chains sequenced from one sample in a study of CD8+CD57+ T cells in acquired aplastic anemia. Genomic DNA, serving as template, underwent TCR beta VDJ and CDR3 profiling. Via MiXCR, TCRdb re-called the reads, giving one row per CDR3 protein. This sample has fewer than 200,000 distinct CDR3 sequences, with nearly 50% found just once. Patients selected for sequencing had displayed CD8+CD57+ cell expansion by flow cytometry. The sample was sorted CD4+, CD8+, or CD8+CD57+ T cells (not recorded which) from PBMCs. The receptors were gathered from a human donor with aplastic anemia.

This clonotype has at least ten counts. V gene TRBV11-2 combines with J gene TRBJ1-2; D remains unclear. This CDR3 contains 15 residues. CDR1 is SGHAT, CDR2 FQNNGV, per germline. Trimming stripped 4 bases from V and 4 bases from J, with 16 bases between. The CDR3 nucleotides read TGTGCCAGCAGCTCCCGCCTGGCATCCAGCTATGGCTACACCTTC. This translates into CASSSRLASSYGYTF.

V gene TRBV20-1 combines with J gene TRBJ1-2; D may be TRBD1 (6 bases). The CDR3 length is 14 residues. Per germline, CDR1 DFQATT and CDR2 SNEGSKA (reference sequence). Trimming left V 3 bases short and J 6 bases short, with 17 bases between. The CDR3 sequence: CSARVQGTVDGYTF. CDR3 coding DNA: TGCAGTGCTAGGGTACAGGGTACGGTGGATGGCTACACCTTC.

The rearrangement joins TRBV7-9 to TRBJ1-1; 8 nucleotides match TRBD1. CDR3 length: 11 residues. CDR1 SEHNR and CDR2 FQNEAQ come from the germline V gene (reference sequence). The V gene end was trimmed by 10 bases and the J gene end by 6 bases; junction bases not matched to a gene: 4. CDR3 DNA sequence: TGTGCCACCAAGACAGGGGCTGAAGCTTTCTTT. It specifies CATKTGAEAFF.

V gene TRBV7-6 combines with J gene TRBJ1-5; D might be TRBD1 (5 bases). With 1 base removed from V and 5 bases from J, the gap between germline ends came to 12 bases. This CDR3 contains 15 residues. The germline CDR1 and CDR2 sequences are SGHVS and FNYEAQ. The CDR3 nucleotides are TGTGCCAGCAGCTTAGGCACAGGTTCTGATCAGCCCCAGCATTTT. Protein product: CASSLGTGSDQPQHF.

This clonotype was seen a single time. The chain has TRBV24-1 and TRBJ2-6; either TRBD1 or TRBD2 may fit D (5 bases each). Germline V gives CDR1 KGHDR, CDR2 SFDVKD. The CDR3 sequence is 16 residues long. Between the trimmed V and J ends, which lost 2 bases and 0 bases, there was a span of 7 bases. CDR3 bases: TGTGCCACCAGTGATTCTGGGGGCTCTGGGGCCAACGTCCTGACTTTC. Translation: CATSDSGGSGANVLTF.

This clonotype occurred many times. This sequence joins TRBV6-1 and TRBJ2-7, with TRBD2 identical over 8 bases. The CDR3 covers 14 residues. With V trimmed by 7 bases and J by 2 bases, 7 bases remained unmatched. Germline CDR1 reads MNHNS; CDR2 reads SASEGT. CDR3 loop: CASTLSGGPYEQYF. The CDR3 DNA sequence: TGTGCCAGCACGCTCTCGGGGGGGCCCTACGAGCAGTACTTC.

CDR3 protein: CSARAGGGTGELFF. CDR3 in DNA: TGCAGTGCTAGAGCGGGGGGAGGGACCGGGGAGCTGTTTTTT. The chain couples TRBV20-1 to TRBJ2-2; 7 bases fit TRBD2. The junction had 4 bases not matched to a gene; V was cut back by 1 base and J by 5 bases. The CDR3 sequence is 14 residues long. From germline, CDR1 is DFQATT and CDR2 SNEGSKA (reference sequence).

A note on this clonotype: A much larger clone lies one base from this, so it may be a read error. The chain joins TRBV3-1 to TRBJ1-6, with D possibly TRBD1 on 6 matching bases. Germline CDR1 is LGHDT and CDR2 is YNNKEL (reference sequence). This CDR3 is 15 amino acids long. The V end lost 4 bases, the J end lost 9 bases, and 16 bases lay between the germline ends. DNA for the CDR3: TGTGCCAGCAGCCGGGCCACAGGGACGAGTTCACCCCTCCACTTT. Protein sequence: CASSRATGTSSPLHF.

This clonotype was observed a few times. The chain is built from TRBV6-5 and TRBJ1-1; 9 nucleotides align to TRBD1. This CDR3 region has 16 residues. J gave up 4 bases and V 3 bases, and 9 bases lay outside the gene matches. Germline values: CDR1 MNHEY, CDR2 SVGAGI. CDR3 coding DNA: TGTGCCAGCAGTTATATCATTGGGACAGGGACCACTGAAGCTTTCTTT. Residues: CASSYIIGTGTTEAFF.

Ten or more counts support this clonotype. The chain couples TRBV9 to TRBJ1-5, with D hard to call. The V end was cut by 3 bases, the J end by 6 bases, with 10 bases between. The CDR3 runs 13 residues. CDR1 is SGDLS, CDR2 YYNGEE, per germline. As DNA, the CDR3 is TGTGCCAGCAGCGAAGGACCTTCTCAGCCCCAGCATTTT. Translating gives CASSEGPSQPQHF.

The gene calls are TRBV6-1 and TRBJ2-5, with a weak D call TRBD1 (6 bases). V was trimmed by 8 bases and J by 1 base, leaving 17 bases between them. The CDR3 has 15 residues. In germline, CDR1 is MNHNS, CDR2 SASEGT. The CDR3 is CASAGTGLGQETQYF. The CDR3 bases are TGTGCCAGCGCAGGAACAGGGTTAGGCCAAGAGACCCAGTACTTC.

This clonotype was recorded many times. The chain employs TRBV6-1 and TRBJ2-1, with no clear D. Germline CDR1 and CDR2: MNHNS and SASEGT. V was shortened by 5 bases and J by 0 bases, with 11 bases between the two germline ends. This CDR3 has 15 amino acids. Here the CDR3 DNA reads TGTGCCAGCAGTAGGACGGCGAGCTCCTACAATGAGCAGTTCTTC. Translation gives CASSRTASSYNEQFF.

J is TRBJ2-5 and V is TRBV11-1; TRBD2 matches 11 bases. J lost 1 base, V lost 5 bases, and 12 bases had no gene match. The CDR3 is made up of 18 amino acids. Germline values: CDR1 SGHAT, CDR2 FQDESV (reference sequence). The CDR3 DNA reads as TGTGCCAGCAGCCCCCAAAAAGCAGGGACTAGCGGCCAAGAGACCCAGTACTTC. This translates into CASSPQKAGTSGQETQYF.

V gene TRBV7-8 combines with J gene TRBJ1-1; 10 bases are shared with TRBD1. The junction had 12 bases not matched to a gene; V was cut back by 3 bases and J by 5 bases. Germline lookup yields CDR1 SGHVS and CDR2 FQNEAQ. The CDR3 has 17 amino acids. The CDR3 nucleotides are TGTGCCAGCAGCTTGCGGCCCGGGACAGGGGAAAAGACTGAAGCTTTCTTT. Translation: CASSLRPGTGEKTEAFF.

The table lists this clonotype with a few counts. The V call is TRBV10-3, the J call TRBJ1-5; no definite D call. The V gene's germline CDR1 is ENHRY and CDR2 SYGVKD. The CDR3 contains 14 residues. Between the trimmed V and J ends, which lost 4 bases and 7 bases, there was a span of 14 bases. CDR3 coding DNA: TGTGCCATCAGTGTGGTCCAGCAAGGACAGCCCCAGCATTTT. Translation gives CAISVVQQGQPQHF.

This clonotype was recorded many times. The chain combines TRBV24-1 with TRBJ2-2; D is perhaps TRBD2 (5 bases). This CDR3 region has 15 residues. Per germline, CDR1 KGHDR and CDR2 SFDVKD. Trimming left V 3 bases short and J 5 bases short, with 12 bases between. CDR3 bases: TGTGCCACCAGTGATCCTAGGACTGGGACCGGGGAGCTGTTTTTT. Protein product: CATSDPRTGTGELFF.

On this clonotype: One base away lies a much larger clone, so this may be a sequencing read error. The chain uses TRBV5-1 and TRBJ2-3; 7 bases map to TRBD1. CDR3 length: 14 residues. Trimming removed 4 bases from V and 5 bases from J; junction bases left unmatched: 7. CDR1 and CDR2 (germline): SGHRS, YFSETQ. The CDR3 reads CASSLGQDLDTQYF. The CDR3 region has the DNA TGCGCCAGCAGCCTAGGACAGGACCTAGATACGCAGTATTTT.

This clonotype was counted at least ten times. The rearrangement links TRBV6-1 to TRBJ2-3; 11 bases align to TRBD2. The CDR3 sequence is 14 residues long. V was pared by 3 bases and J by 7 bases, with 3 bases of the junction left unmatched. Germline V lookup: CDR1 MNHNS, CDR2 SASEGT. Written as DNA, the CDR3 is TGTGCCAGCAGTGAGGGACTAGCGGCGCATACGCAGTATTTT. It is translated as CASSEGLAAHTQYF.

Only one count was recorded for this clonotype. The chain employs TRBV10-3 and TRBJ2-2; 11 bases align to TRBD2. Losses at the gene ends were 6 bases for V and 7 bases for J; bases not matched to a gene: 13. CDR1 ENHRY and CDR2 SYGVKD come from the germline V gene. The CDR3 sequence is 17 residues long. The CDR3 spells CAIRPTGTSGGGGELFF. In DNA, the CDR3 is TGTGCCATCAGGCCAACCGGAACTAGCGGGGGCGGCGGGGAGCTGTTTTTT.

This chain links TRBV7-3 with TRBJ1-1, with unresolved D. With 6 bases removed from V and 5 bases from J, the gap between germline ends came to 13 bases. The CDR3 runs to 13 residues. CDR1 is SGHTA, CDR2 FQGTGA, per germline. CDR3 in DNA: TGTGCCAGCAGTACCACACGCGGGACTGAAGCTTTCTTT. Translating gives CASSTTRGTEAFF.